The clone carrying this T cell receptor (beta chain) has just a few counts. An immunoSEQ assay, version v3.0, was performed at survey level. Using immunoSEQ multiplex PCR, the repertoire was profiled, and TCRdb retains in-frame clones only, with some absent. The profile shows tens of thousands of clones, over 80% of them singletons. Germline CDR1 and CDR2: SEHNR and FQNEAQ (reference sequence). This CDR3 region has 11 residues. V lost 2 bases and J lost 4, with 3 bases in between. These data are taken from a study of long-term antiretroviral therapy in people with HIV. The sequences come from unsorted PBMCs, collected 0.8 years before starting antiretroviral therapy. The genes are TRBV7-9 and TRBJ2-7, with unresolved D. The origin of this receptor is a man between 18 and 29 years old with HIV. The CDR3 nucleotides read TGTGCCAGCAGCTTAAGGTACGAGCAGTACTTC. Translating it yields CASSLRYEQYF.